This record covers a single TCR beta chain. What it binds is not known. This entry is derived from a study of cytomegalovirus exposure and HLA in healthy donors. Study results and limitations: A later analysis found common viral pathogens apparently linked to several of the most significant clusters. A missense variant in DCLRE1C was later tied to TCR beta V- and J-gene trimming. Presence/absence analyses assumed roughly uniform sequencing depth across donors. CMV serostatus was the only immune exposure information that was available.

The PCR made use of 60 Vbeta and 13 Jbeta primers. Profiling relied on immunoSEQ multiplex PCR, and the TCRdb table lists in-frame clones only, not all of them. The listing contains about 160,000 clones. In germline, CDR1 is WSHSY, CDR2 SAAADI. This CDR3 has 20 amino acids. The J segment lost 7 bases and the V segment lost 2 bases, leaving 19 bases of the junction unmatched. Material for sequencing was PBMCs. This clonotype was obtained from a woman aged 60-70 years in good health and CMV-seronegative. V is TRBV10-2 and J is TRBJ2-2; TRBD2 aligns across 10 bases. CDR3 protein: CASSEGPGTASGRGGGELFF. CDR3 coding DNA: TGCGCCAGCAGTGAGGGTCCGGGGACGGCTAGCGGGAGAGGAGGCGGGGAGCTGTTTTTT.